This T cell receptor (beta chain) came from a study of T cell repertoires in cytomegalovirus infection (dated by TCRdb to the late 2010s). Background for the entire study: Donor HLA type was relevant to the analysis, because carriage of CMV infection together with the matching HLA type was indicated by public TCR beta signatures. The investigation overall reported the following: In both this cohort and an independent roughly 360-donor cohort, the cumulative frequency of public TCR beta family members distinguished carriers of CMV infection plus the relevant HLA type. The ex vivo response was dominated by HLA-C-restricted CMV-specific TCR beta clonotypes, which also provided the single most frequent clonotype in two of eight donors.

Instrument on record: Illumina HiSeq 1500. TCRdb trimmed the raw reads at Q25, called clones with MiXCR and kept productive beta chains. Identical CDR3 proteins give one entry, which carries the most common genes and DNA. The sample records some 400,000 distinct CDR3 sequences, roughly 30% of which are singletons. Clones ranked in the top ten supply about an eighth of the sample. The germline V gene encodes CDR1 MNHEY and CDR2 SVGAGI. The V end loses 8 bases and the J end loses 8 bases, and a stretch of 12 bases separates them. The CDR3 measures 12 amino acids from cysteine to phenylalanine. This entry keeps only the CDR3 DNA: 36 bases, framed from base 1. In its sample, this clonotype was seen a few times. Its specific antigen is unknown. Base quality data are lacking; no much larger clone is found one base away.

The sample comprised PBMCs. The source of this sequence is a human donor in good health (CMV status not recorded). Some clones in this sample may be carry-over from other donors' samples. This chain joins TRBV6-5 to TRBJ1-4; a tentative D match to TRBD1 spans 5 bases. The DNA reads TGTGCCAGCGGCATTTCAGGGGAAAAACTGTTTTTT. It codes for CASGISGEKLFF.